The T cell receptor (beta chain) under discussion was sequenced for a study of identical twins. Template switching added a universal primer site, and cDNA bore unique molecular identifiers. One entry per CDR3 protein, called by TCRdb with MiXCR from the 5' RACE reads. The table lists hundreds of thousands of distinct CDR3 sequences, about 12% of them singletons. Overall study findings and caveats: Diverse VJ usage suggested most zero-insertion clonotypes were not invariant T cells.

Turning to this clonotype: Its antigen remains unidentified. One junction end disagrees with the germline gene, perhaps due to a read error.

Germline CDR1 reads SQVTM; CDR2 reads ANQGSEA. This CDR3 has 14 amino acids. The same sample was also used in a study of yellow fever vaccine responses in identical twins. This second study notes: Reports say the vaccine T cell response in twins looked partly convergent and partly personalized.

The J gene is TRBJ2-2, the V gene TRBV29-1; tentatively, D is TRBD2 (6 bases). The sequencing sample was made of PBMCs. The sequence came from a woman aged 18-29 years in good health. CDR3 DNA sequence: TGCAGCGTGGAAGAGGGACTTTTGACCGGGGAGCTGTTTTTT. It encodes CSVEEGLLTGELFF.